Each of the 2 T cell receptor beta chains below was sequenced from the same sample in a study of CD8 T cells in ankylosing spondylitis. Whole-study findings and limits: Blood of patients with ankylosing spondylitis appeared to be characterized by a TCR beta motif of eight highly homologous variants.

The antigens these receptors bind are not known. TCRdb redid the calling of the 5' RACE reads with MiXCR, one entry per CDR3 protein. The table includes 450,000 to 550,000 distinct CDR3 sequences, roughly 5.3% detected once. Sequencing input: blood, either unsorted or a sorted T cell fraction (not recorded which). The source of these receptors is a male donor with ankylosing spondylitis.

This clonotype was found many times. The CDR3 spells CSARGLVTDTQYF. The CDR3 DNA reads TGCAGTGCCCGCGGACTAGTCACAGATACGCAGTATTTT. The chain employs TRBV20-1 and TRBJ2-3; 7 nucleotides align to TRBD2. This CDR3 has 13 amino acids. The germline V gene has CDR1 DFQATT and CDR2 SNEGSKA (reference sequence). Losses at the gene ends were 6 bases for V and 2 bases for J; bases not matched to a gene: 5.

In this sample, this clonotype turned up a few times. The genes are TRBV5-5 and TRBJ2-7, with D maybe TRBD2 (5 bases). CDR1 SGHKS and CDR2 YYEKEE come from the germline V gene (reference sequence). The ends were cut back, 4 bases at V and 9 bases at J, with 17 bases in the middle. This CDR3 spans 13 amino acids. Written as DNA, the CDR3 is TGTGCCAGCAGCGCCGGGAATCACGACGTGCAGTACTTC. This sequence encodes CASSAGNHDVQYF.